The present entry profiles one T cell receptor (beta chain) with its context. What it recognizes is unknown. Data came from immunoSEQ multiplex PCR; TCRdb stores just in-frame clones and leaves some out. The top ten clones hold approximately 1.3% of a sample with 150,000 to 200,000 clones, about nine tenths of them seen once. It was second doses at about 4 or about 12 weeks that were pooled. Germline CDR1 is MNHEY and CDR2 is SMNVEV (reference sequence). The CDR3 loop spans 16 amino acids. V was clipped by 6 bases and J by 5 bases, with 22 bases between them. This sample is drawn from a study of T cell responses to AZD1222 COVID-19 vaccine. Study results and limitations: Donors in the cohort were predominantly white British and more often female, and clonal diversity was possibly underestimated. Reports say nearly half of spike-specific TCRs go after unmutated variant regions.

This chain joins TRBV27 and TRBJ1-1; the D gene is possibly TRBD1 (6 bases). This TCR was sampled from an adult who received the AZD1222 COVID-19 vaccine. The sequencing used peripheral blood, collected 28 days after the second AZD1222 dose. The CDR3 here is CASRTLNRVLGTEAFF. The CDR3 region has the DNA TGTGCCAGCAGAACCCTGAACAGGGTTTTAGGGACTGAAGCTTTCTTT.